The source of this T cell receptor beta chain is a study of T-cell reconstitution after alpha-beta-depleted transplantation in children. Preparation of the TCRbeta library used unique molecular identifiers. One entry per CDR3 protein, called by TCRdb with MiXCR from the PCR reads. The data contain around 500,000 distinct CDR3 sequences, 23% of them singletons. This clonotype has ten or more counts. Its antigen is not identified. The J segment lost 2 bases and the V segment lost 6 bases, leaving 6 bases of the junction unmatched. This CDR3 region has 16 residues. Germline CDR1 MDHEN, CDR2 SYDVKM. Study-wide findings and caveats: The study reportedly traced alpha-beta T cells about two months after transplant to several hundred expanded graft clones.

This chain connects TRBV28 to TRBJ2-2; 10 bases agree with TRBD2. This clonotype was obtained from a boy under two years old who had a stem cell transplant for acute myeloid leukemia, so the T cells may come from the graft donor. The sample here was PBMCs, mostly from graft donor cells, taken 360 days after TCRalphabeta/CD19-depleted stem cell transplant. The CDR3 loop is CASSIGTSVNTGELFF. For the CDR3, the DNA is TGTGCCAGCAGCATTGGGACTAGCGTAAACACCGGGGAGCTGTTTTTT.